These T cell receptor beta chains were read from a single sample in a study of cytomegalovirus exposure and HLA in healthy donors. Assay used: immunoSEQ multiplex PCR; TCRdb lists only in-frame clones, some missing. The profile shows about 110,000 clones, less than 80% of them singletons. Sequenced input: PBMCs. These receptors were collected from a man in his 60s in good health and CMV-seronegative. Each CDR3 is given with its conserved first and last residue. Fields, in order: J gene, D gene, V gene, clone size, CDR3 DNA, CDR3 protein. A D gene is named only where the DNA matches it firmly. The size entry is marked missing in some rows and otherwise reads once, few, many or a size class.

J: TRBJ2-7
D: .
V: TRBV7-2
size: .
DNA: TGTGCCAGCAGCTTAGGGCCAGCGGCCTACGAGCAGTACTTC
CDR3: CASSLGPAAYEQYF

J: TRBJ1-1
D: TRBD1
V: TRBV5-1
size: .
DNA: TGCGCCAGCAGCTTGAGACAGGGGGCATCCGTCGAGACTGAAGCTTTCTTT
CDR3: CASSLRQGASVETEAFF

J: TRBJ1-4
D: TRBD1
V: TRBV6-6
size: .
DNA: TGTGCCAGCAGTTACTCCACGGACAGGTCGGGGGAAAAACTGTTTTTT
CDR3: CASSYSTDRSGEKLFF

J: TRBJ1-6
D: TRBD1
V: TRBV4-3
size: .
DNA: TGCGCCAGCAGCCAATTGGGGACAGGGGGATCACCCCTCCACTTT
CDR3: CASSQLGTGGSPLHF

J: TRBJ1-6
D: .
V: TRBV19
size: .
DNA: TGTGCCAGTGGGAGGACTAATTCACCCCTCCACTTT
CDR3: CASGRTNSPLHF

J: TRBJ2-2
D: TRBD1
V: TRBV7-3
size: once
DNA: TGTGCCAGCAGCTTAAGTCGGGACAGGGGGAGAGGGGAGCTGTTTTTT
CDR3: CASSLSRDRGRGELFF

J: TRBJ1-1
D: TRBD1
V: TRBV29-1
size: .
DNA: TGCAGCGTCTTCCCGGGACAGGGGGTTGAAGCTTTCTTT
CDR3: CSVFPGQGVEAFF

J: TRBJ1-1
D: TRBD1
V: TRBV18
size: .
DNA: TGTGCCAGCTCACCACAACAGGGGACGGAGAACACTGAAGCTTTCTTT
CDR3: CASSPQQGTENTEAFF

J: TRBJ2-1
D: .
V: TRBV10-3
size: once
DNA: TGTGCCATCAGTGAGCCACAAGAGGTCCTCATTACGAATGAGCAGTTCTTC
CDR3: CAISEPQEVLITNEQFF

J: TRBJ2-7
D: TRBD2
V: TRBV29-1
size: .
DNA: TGCAGCGTTGAAGATAGCGGGGCCAGCTCCTACGAGCAGTACTTC
CDR3: CSVEDSGASSYEQYF

J: TRBJ1-1
D: .
V: TRBV30
size: .
DNA: TGTGCCTGGGTTAGACATGAAGCTTTCTTT
CDR3: CAWVRHEAFF

J: TRBJ2-1
D: .
V: TRBV15
size: .
DNA: TGTGCCACCAGCAGAGATCGGGACATAAGACGGCACAATGAGCAGTTCTTC
CDR3: CATSRDRDIRRHNEQFF

J: TRBJ2-1
D: .
V: TRBV7-2
size: .
DNA: TGTGCCAGCACCGCAGTAGCGAGCTACAATGAGCAGTTCTTC
CDR3: CASTAVASYNEQFF

J: TRBJ1-6
D: .
V: TRBV9
size: .
DNA: TGTGCCAGCAGCGTAGGGGGGCAGGGACCGTATAATTCACCCCTCCACTTT
CDR3: CASSVGGQGPYNSPLHF

J: TRBJ1-2
D: .
V: TRBV15
size: .
DNA: TGTGCCACCAGCAAACCCGGGACAACCCTCTATGGCTACACCTTC
CDR3: CATSKPGTTLYGYTF

J: TRBJ1-1
D: .
V: TRBV6-5
size: few
DNA: TGTGCCAGCAGAAGACAGAACACTGAAGCTTTCTTT
CDR3: CASRRQNTEAFF

J: TRBJ2-3
D: TRBD2
V: TRBV5-4
size: .
DNA: TGTGCCAGCAGCTTAGGGACTATCACAGATACGCAGTATTTT
CDR3: CASSLGTITDTQYF

J: TRBJ1-2
D: .
V: TRBV9
size: .
DNA: TGTGCCAGCAGCGTGGGGGGGGGATATGGCTACACCTTC
CDR3: CASSVGGGYGYTF

J: TRBJ2-5
D: .
V: TRBV18
size: .
DNA: TGTGCCAGCTCACCAAGGTCGGGCCAAGAGACCCAGTACTTC
CDR3: CASSPRSGQETQYF

J: TRBJ1-5
D: TRBD1
V: TRBV2
size: .
DNA: TGTGCCAGCAGTAAGACAGGGGGCAATCAGCCCCAGCATTTT
CDR3: CASSKTGGNQPQHF

J: TRBJ1-1
D: .
V: TRBV2
size: .
DNA: TGTGCCAGCAGTCAAGGACGGGGTGAAGCTTTCTTT
CDR3: CASSQGRGEAFF

J: TRBJ2-1
D: TRBD2
V: TRBV6-1
size: .
DNA: TGTGCCAGCAGGGAACTGGGACTAGCGGGGGAGAATGAGCAGTTCTTC
CDR3: CASRELGLAGENEQFF

J: TRBJ2-5
D: TRBD2
V: TRBV7-2
size: once
DNA: TGTGCCAGCAGCAAAACTAGCGGGGGGGCCGGGGCGGCGGGGACCCAGTACTTC
CDR3: CASSKTSGGAGAAGTQYF

J: TRBJ2-1
D: TRBD1
V: TRBV19
size: .
DNA: TGTGCCAGTAGTAGCCCGACCGGGACAGGGGCCTACAATGAGCAGTTCTTC
CDR3: CASSSPTGTGAYNEQFF

J: TRBJ1-5
D: .
V: TRBV19
size: .
DNA: TGTGCCAGTAGTATAAACAGGGCTAGCAATCAGCCCCAGCATTTT
CDR3: CASSINRASNQPQHF

J: TRBJ1-1
D: .
V: TRBV14
size: few
DNA: TGTGCCAGCACCCGTCGGGGTAACACTGAAGCTTTCTTT
CDR3: CASTRRGNTEAFF

J: TRBJ2-3
D: .
V: TRBV4-1
size: .
DNA: TGCGCCAGCAGCCATCACACGTTGAACCCCACAGATACGCAGTATTTT
CDR3: CASSHHTLNPTDTQYF

J: TRBJ2-2
D: .
V: TRBV5-1
size: .
DNA: TGCGCCACCCGCGGGACCATGAACACCGGGGAGCTGTTTTTT
CDR3: CATRGTMNTGELFF

J: TRBJ1-1
D: TRBD1
V: TRBV4-3
size: .
DNA: TGCGCCAGCAGCCAAGGGGACAGGGCCCGGGGAGACACTGAAGCTTTCTTT
CDR3: CASSQGDRARGDTEAFF

J: TRBJ2-5
D: TRBD2
V: TRBV9
size: .
DNA: TGTGCCAGCAGCCCAATGGGAGGGGAGACCCAGTACTTC
CDR3: CASSPMGGETQYF

J: TRBJ2-3
D: TRBD1
V: TRBV28
size: .
DNA: TGTGCCAGCAGTTCATCCGGGACAGGGGATGATACGCAGTATTTT
CDR3: CASSSSGTGDDTQYF

J: TRBJ2-1
D: .
V: TRBV28
size: .
DNA: TGTGCCAGCAGTTTCCCCGGACAGAGAAGTGAGCAGTTCTTC
CDR3: CASSFPGQRSEQFF

J: TRBJ2-7
D: TRBD1
V: TRBV6-5
size: .
DNA: TGTGCCAGCAGTTTTACCGGGACAGCCCACGAGCAGTACTTC
CDR3: CASSFTGTAHEQYF

J: TRBJ1-5
D: .
V: TRBV7-2
size: .
DNA: TGTGCCAGCAGCTTATCAGGAAATCAGCCCCAACATTTT
CDR3: CASSLSGNQPQHF

J: TRBJ1-1
D: TRBD1
V: TRBV28
size: .
DNA: TGTGCCAGCAGTCTCCTCTCACAGGGGACTGAAGCTTTCTTT
CDR3: CASSLLSQGTEAFF

J: TRBJ1-5
D: TRBD1
V: TRBV19
size: few
DNA: TGTGCCAGTAGTATCCTGACAGGGAGCAATCAGCCCCAGCATTTT
CDR3: CASSILTGSNQPQHF

J: TRBJ2-3
D: .
V: TRBV7-2
size: .
DNA: TGTGCCAGCAGCTTCCTCACAGATACGCAGTATTTT
CDR3: CASSFLTDTQYF

J: TRBJ2-7
D: .
V: TRBV4-2
size: few
DNA: TGTGCCAGCAGCCAAGATACAGGGGCGGGGGGTTTAAACGAGCAGTACTTC
CDR3: CASSQDTGAGGLNEQYF

J: TRBJ2-7
D: TRBD2
V: TRBV6-1
size: .
DNA: TGTGCCAGCAGTGCAGCTAGCGGCTACGAGCAGTACTTC
CDR3: CASSAASGYEQYF

J: TRBJ2-1
D: TRBD2
V: TRBV7-2
size: .
DNA: TGTGCCAGCAGCCCGGGACTAGCGGGGGGGACGGAGCAGTTCTTC
CDR3: CASSPGLAGGTEQFF

J: TRBJ2-7
D: TRBD1
V: TRBV7-9
size: once
DNA: TGTGCCAGCAGCCATCTCACGGGACAGGGGTCCTACGAGCAGTACTTC
CDR3: CASSHLTGQGSYEQYF

J: TRBJ2-3
D: .
V: TRBV5-4
size: .
DNA: TGTGCCAGCAGCTTGAGTGGTCAATACTTCACAGATACGCAGTATTTT
CDR3: CASSLSGQYFTDTQYF

J: TRBJ1-1
D: .
V: TRBV6-6
size: .
DNA: TGTGCCAGCAGAGCACCGGGGTACGAGACTGAAGCTTTCTTT
CDR3: CASRAPGYETEAFF